The entry below describes one T cell receptor (beta chain). This same CDR3 is encoded by further DNA sequences in the sample. The sample comes from a study of blood T cell repertoires in COVID-19. Study summary: Acute and convalescent COVID-19 samples came from the United States, Italy and Spain.

The data were produced by immunoSEQ multiplex PCR, yet TCRdb's version contains in-frame clones alone and is incomplete. The sample carries hundreds of thousands of clones, approximately 88% recorded once. This CDR3 is 12 amino acids long. CDR1 is WNHNN and CDR2 is SYGVQD in the germline V gene (reference sequence). V was clipped by 6 bases and J by 5 bases; unmatched bases: 3. This chain connects TRBV10-1 to TRBJ1-1; 7 bases are a match to TRBD1. This TCR came from a middle-aged woman with acute COVID-19. The sample was PBMCs or T cells enriched from blood (not recorded which). Written as DNA, the CDR3 is TGCGCCAGCAGCGCAGGGGGGACTGAAGCTTTCTTT. Translated: CASSAGGTEAFF.